The TCR beta chain under discussion was sequenced for a study of blood T cell repertoires in COVID-19. Study as a whole: The cDNA or gDNA used as material had been derived from T cells, B-cell-depleted T cells, or PBMCs.

This clone was seen only a few times. Individuals in the exposed group had encountered a COVID-19 case within 2 weeks preceding study entry. Authors' methods: Counts of nucleated cells, estimated from reference gene primer amplification, were obtained. TCRdb's copy holds only in-frame clones and misses some; the assay was immunoSEQ multiplex PCR. V and J calls and clone size follow that table, whereas D and trimming were derived from the DNA. This sample has more than 300,000 clones; roughly 92% occur once, and the top ten carry about 0.86%. This CDR3 has 15 residues. The germline CDR1 and CDR2 sequences are LGHDT and YNNKEL (reference sequence). V gave up 0 bases and J gave up 4 bases; unmatched junction bases: 3.

Sequences were obtained from PBMCs or T cells enriched from blood (not recorded which). The V and J genes are TRBV3-1 (or the pseudogene TRBV3-2) and TRBJ1-5; 7 positions agree with TRBD1. The TCR sequence derives from a woman between 35 and 50 years old who had been exposed to COVID-19. The chain's CDR3 is CASSQEQGRNQPQHF. The CDR3 DNA follows: TGTGCCAGCAGCCAAGAACAGGGGAGAAATCAGCCCCAGCATTTT.